The subject of this entry is one T cell receptor beta chain. Its antigen remains unidentified. This sample is drawn from a study of T cell responses to AZD1222 COVID-19 vaccine. At the level of the study: Analyses pooled second doses at about 4 or about 12 weeks.

Data came from immunoSEQ multiplex PCR; TCRdb stores just in-frame clones and leaves some out. The repertoire holds 95,000 to 110,000 clones, about 93% seen once, with less than 6.5% in the top ten. The CDR3 has 12 amino acids. Germline values: CDR1 ENHRY, CDR2 SYGVKD. Trimming stripped 9 bases from V and 6 bases from J, with 15 bases between. Findings and limits, study-wide: Most donors were white British, females outnumbered males, and clonal diversity was possibly underestimated. Among vaccine-associated CD4 TCRs, coverage spanned spike, with dominance at 160-218 and 743-854.

The chain couples TRBV10-3 to TRBJ2-7; D is possibly TRBD1 or TRBD2 (5 bases each). The sample was peripheral blood, taken on day 0 of AZD1222 vaccination. This TCR was recovered from an adult in good health. The CDR3 reads CAIRDQGSEQYF. The CDR3, as DNA: TGTGCCATAAGGGACCAGGGCTCCGAGCAGTACTTC.